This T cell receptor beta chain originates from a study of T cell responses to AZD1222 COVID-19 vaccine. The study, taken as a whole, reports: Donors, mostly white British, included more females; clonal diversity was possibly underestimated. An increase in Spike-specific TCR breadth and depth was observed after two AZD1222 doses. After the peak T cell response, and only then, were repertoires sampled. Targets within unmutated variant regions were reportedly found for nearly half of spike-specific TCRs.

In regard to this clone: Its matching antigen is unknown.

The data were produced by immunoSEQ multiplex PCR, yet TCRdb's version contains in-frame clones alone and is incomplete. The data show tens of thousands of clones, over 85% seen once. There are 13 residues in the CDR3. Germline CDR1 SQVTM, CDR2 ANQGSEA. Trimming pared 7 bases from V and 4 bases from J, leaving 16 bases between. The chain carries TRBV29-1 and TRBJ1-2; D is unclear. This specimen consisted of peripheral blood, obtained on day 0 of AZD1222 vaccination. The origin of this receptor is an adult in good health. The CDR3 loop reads CSGLNLDSYGYTF. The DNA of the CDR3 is TGCAGCGGCTTGAACTTGGATTCCTATGGCTACACCTTC.